The T cell receptor (beta chain) described here comes from a study of T cell responses to AZD1222 COVID-19 vaccine (dated by TCRdb to the early 2020s). With regard to the full study: TCR sequencing covered about 230 trial participants: 200 to 210 given two doses of AZD1222 and approximately 26 given two doses of MenACWY control vaccine. Trial participants were enrolled into age subgroups of 18-55, 56-69 and 70-plus years, which contained around 150, 29 and 61 TCR-sequenced participants, respectively. Results the study describes overall, beyond this receptor: The vaccine-associated CD4 TCRs covered the entire spike protein, and the dominant responses fell in regions 160-218 and 743-854. Reportedly, almost half of the unique spike-specific TCRs recognized epitopes lying outside the regions that are mutated in the B.1.351 and B.1.1.7 variants. In the small 56-69-year group, the increase in depth fell short of significance, most likely because of low power. Most participants were white British and females outnumbered males, and the authors suggested that clonal diversity may have been underestimated. No day 14 peak-response samples were available, so repertoires were characterized only after the peak T cell response. After two AZD1222 doses, spike-specific TCR breadth and depth were significantly higher than at day 0 and than in MenACWY recipients. Conclusions about previously exposed vaccinees are limited, since just 5 or 6 AZD1222 recipients were seropositive for SARS-CoV-2 at baseline.

Via the germline V gene, CDR1 is SGHDT and CDR2 YYEEEE. Trimming removed 0 bases from V and 4 bases from J, leaving 8 bases between the germline ends. The CDR3 numbers 14 residues from cysteine through phenylalanine. The DNA shown is the 42-base CDR3, in frame from base 1. The CDR3 regions of human TCRbeta chains were analyzed by immunosequencing. In the original analysis: TCRs in the repertoires were matched against a reference library of SARS-CoV-2-specific TCRs that had been generated with the MIRA antigen-specificity platform. Breadth meant the fraction of unique TCRs that were SARS-CoV-2-associated, whereas depth meant the fraction of total T cells that were SARS-CoV-2-associated. Each spike-specific TCR was assigned to its reactive spike region and to a CD4 or CD8 class using the MIRA data. Log10-transformed breadth and depth values were compared by one-way ANOVA with Sidak's multiple comparisons tests. Not all clones reach the TCRdb copy of this immuneACCESS table, which keeps in-frame sequences only. Checked studies attribute under half of the gap to unresolved V genes and leave the rest unexplained. Clone size and the V and J calls come from that table; the DNA yielded D and trimming. The table for this sample lists 150,000 to 160,000 clones; over 90% of them were counted only once. Jointly, the top ten make up about 1.4% of the sample.

Regarding this clone: Which antigen it targets is not known. No quality values exist for individual bases; no much larger clone is one base distant.

The time point label here, explained by the study, means: about 28 days (+/-7) after the second vaccine dose. AZD1222 recipients with second doses at about 4 weeks or about 12 weeks were pooled, because spike-specific TCR depth and breadth did not differ between schedules. The vaccinee samples were drawn from two UK trials, COV001 and COV002, one of which was a single-blind randomized controlled phase 2/3 trial testing AZD1222 (ChAdOx1 nCoV-19) in healthy adults. Trial participant PBMC samples were collected at day 0 and day 28 after the second dose for TCRbeta chain sequencing. Here the chain combines TRBV5-6 and TRBJ1-5; TRBD1 might be the D gene, on 5 matching bases. This specimen consisted of peripheral blood, obtained 28 days after the second AZD1222 dose. This sequence was found in an adult who received the AZD1222 COVID-19 vaccine. The encoded CDR3 is CASSLGQFNQPQHF. The nucleotide sequence reads as follows: TGTGCCAGCAGCTTGGGACAGTTTAATCAGCCCCAGCATTTT.